Listed below are T cell receptor beta chains from one sample, sequenced in a study of tumor-infiltrating lymphocytes in localized non-small cell lung cancer. The method was immunoSEQ multiplex PCR; TCRdb's version includes in-frame clones alone and lacks a portion of them. The table shows some 8,000 clones, with approximately 80% occurring only once. Sequencing input: lung tumor tissue. The source is a human donor with non-small cell lung cancer. The CDR3 runs from the conserved cysteine through the conserved F or W. Each record gives: CDR3 DNA, CDR3 protein, V gene, clone size, J gene, CDR3 length, D gene. The D gene is left open where the match is weak. Only part of the rows carry a size: once, few, many, or a class if the clone is expanded.

TGCGCCAGCAGCCGAATGGGAACGGGCTCTGGAAACACCATATATTTT CASSRMGTGSGNTIYF TRBV4-3 NA TRBJ1-3 16 NA
TGTGCCAGCTCACCGGGGACAGGGACTGGCGAGCAGTACTTC CASSPGTGTGEQYF TRBV18 NA TRBJ2-7 14 TRBD1
TGTGCCAGCAGGACCTTTGGGGGGAGCGTGACCCAGTACTTC CASRTFGGSVTQYF TRBV6-1 NA TRBJ2-5 14 NA
TGCGCCAGCAGCTTACAGGTCTCCTACGAGCAGTACTTC CASSLQVSYEQYF TRBV5-1 NA TRBJ2-7 13 NA
TGTGCCAGCAGCTTAGGGTGGGGTCAGCCCCAGCATTTT CASSLGWGQPQHF TRBV7-6 few TRBJ1-5 13 NA
TGTGCCAGCAGTTTGTTCGGTCGCGATGGCTACACCTTC CASSLFGRDGYTF TRBV28 NA TRBJ1-2 13 NA
TGTGCCAGCAGCAAGGGCAGGGAGGTGGATGGCTACACCTTC CASSKGREVDGYTF TRBV21-1 once TRBJ1-2 14 NA
TGTGCCAGCAGCATACAGGGGGAGACCTACGAGCAGTACTTC CASSIQGETYEQYF TRBV7-3 once TRBJ2-7 14 TRBD1
TGTGCCAGCAGCTTAGTACAGGGGGCAGATGAAAAACTGTTTTTT CASSLVQGADEKLFF TRBV7-2 NA TRBJ1-4 15 TRBD1
TGCGCCAGCAGCTTGGGGGCGTGGGCGGCGAACACCGGGGAGCTGTTTTTT CASSLGAWAANTGELFF TRBV5-1 NA TRBJ2-2 17 NA
TGTGCCAGCAGCTTTGTTGGCGGACCCACAGATACGCAGTATTTT CASSFVGGPTDTQYF TRBV7-2 few TRBJ2-3 15 NA
TGTGCCAGCTCACCACCGGGCGGATACGAGCAGTACTTC CASSPPGGYEQYF TRBV18 NA TRBJ2-7 13 NA
TGTGCCATCAGCGAGGGGGAGACGCGGGACACCGGGGAGCTGTTTTTT CAISEGETRDTGELFF TRBV10-3 few TRBJ2-2 16 NA
TGTGCCAGCAGTGGGGGGGTCTATGGCTACACCTTC CASSGGVYGYTF TRBV2 NA TRBJ1-2 12 NA
TGTGCCAGCAGCGTAGGCGGAATCAGGGGGCGAGGTGGCTACACCTTC CASSVGGIRGRGGYTF TRBV9 NA TRBJ1-2 16 TRBD1
TGTGCCAGCAGCTTCAGCAGGGTCTCCTACGAGCAGTACTTC CASSFSRVSYEQYF TRBV5-6 NA TRBJ2-7 14 NA
TGTGCCAGCAGCTTAGAACGGGACTATGGCTACACCTTC CASSLERDYGYTF TRBV7-9 NA TRBJ1-2 13 NA
TGTGCCCACCTGCGGGGACCGATCTACGAGCAGTACTTC CAHLRGPIYEQYF TRBV21-1 few TRBJ2-7 13 NA
TGTGCCAGCAGCTTATGGGCTCCCCAAGAGACCCAGTACTTC CASSLWAPQETQYF TRBV7-9 few TRBJ2-5 14 NA
TGTGCCAGCAGTTACTCTGGGACAGGGGGCTTGTATGAGCAGTTCTTC CASSYSGTGGLYEQFF TRBV6-5 NA TRBJ2-1 16 TRBD1
TGTGCCAGCAGTGAAAGGGGGGGAGCGCAGTATTTT CASSERGGAQYF TRBV2 NA TRBJ2-3 12 NA